This passage covers 2 T cell receptor beta chains from one sample sequenced in a study of response to subunit inactivated influenza vaccine. TCRdb re-called the RT-PCR reads through MiXCR, storing one row per CDR3 protein. This table holds approximately 500,000 distinct CDR3 sequences, 10% to 15% found once. Sequences were derived from PBMCs from blood, sampled more than 35 days after vaccination. Source of these receptors: a man aged 50 to 60 who received an inactivated influenza vaccine.

The genes are TRBV27 and TRBJ1-1; the D is unclear. The CDR3 sequence is 15 residues long. Germline values: CDR1 MNHEY, CDR2 SMNVEV (reference sequence). V lost 5 bases, J lost 7 bases, and 20 bases lay in between. CDR3 residues: CASSQGNMMGSEAFF. The CDR3 DNA follows: TGTGCCAGCAGTCAAGGGAACATGATGGGAAGTGAAGCTTTCTTT.

This sequence joins TRBV4-2 and TRBJ2-1; no clear D. The CDR3 covers 17 residues. With 2 bases removed from V and 4 bases from J, the gap between germline ends came to 18 bases. Germline V gene lookup returns CDR1 LGHNA and CDR2 YNFKEQ. CDR3 DNA: TGTGCCAGCAGCCAACCCCTCAGCGCCCCCGTGTACAATGAGCAGTTCTTC. The encoded protein is CASSQPLSAPVYNEQFF.